This TCR beta chain was profiled in a study of cytomegalovirus exposure and HLA in healthy donors. General study findings and limits: It emerged from a later analysis that several of the most significant clusters appeared to be linked to common viral pathogens. Overall, some 160 TCR beta chains were annotated as cytomegalovirus-associated. Analysis performed later showed TCR beta chains linked to HLA being more clonally expanded than equally common others.

On this clone: Antigen: not known.

PCR employed 60 Vbeta and 13 Jbeta primers. Libraries were prepared by immunoSEQ multiplex PCR; TCRdb keeps only in-frame clonotypes and omits some of them. The sample comprises tens of thousands of clones, 78% of which are singletons, and 5.5% rests with the top ten. The specimen sequenced was PBMCs. The source of this sequence is a male donor in good health and CMV-seropositive.

CDR3 amino acids: CATSRGRISRGEQFF. The CDR3 DNA is TGTGCCACCAGCAGAGGACGGATTTCTCGAGGTGAGCAGTTCTTC. The chain uses TRBV15 and TRBJ2-1; D is undetermined. The CDR3 consists of 15 residues. Germline CDR1 and CDR2: LNHNV and YYDKDF (reference sequence). The germline V and J ends were trimmed by 1 base and 9 bases, with 16 bases remaining between them. Supplemented by reference TRBV15 and TRBJ2-1, the full variable domain reads DAMVIQNPRYQVTQFGKPVTLSCSQTLNHNVMYWYQQKSSQAPKLLFHYYDKDFNNEADTPDNFQSRRPNTSFCFLDIRSPGLGDTAMYLCATSRGRISRGEQFFGPGTRLTVL.